This T cell receptor (beta chain) is drawn from a study of CD8 T cells in ankylosing spondylitis (dated by TCRdb to 2017 to 2019). Study-level background: T cell receptor beta repertoires were profiled in healthy donors and ankylosing spondylitis patients so that disease-linked TCR variants could be found. In total, the full study cohort was made up of about 110 healthy donors and 25 to 30 ankylosing spondylitis patients. Peripheral blood was sampled, and synovial fluid was additionally collected from ankylosing spondylitis patients. The paper as a whole reports these results and caveats: Blood from ankylosing spondylitis patients appeared to be characterized by a TCR beta motif made up of 8 or 9 highly homologous amino acid variants. According to the report, matched synovial fluid samples from ankylosing spondylitis patients were significantly enriched for the disease-linked clones. In peripheral blood, the disease-linked clones were found at relatively low frequencies and had a CD8+ phenotype. Some motif variants were previously reported in synovial fluid and blood of reactive arthritis patients, suggesting common disease-initiation mechanisms.

TCRdb names Illumina HiSeq 2500 as the instrument used. Quantitative 5'-RACE with molecular barcodes was used to prepare TCR beta libraries. Concerning the study's data processing: A new computational method based on a probabilistic model of VDJ rearrangement was used to identify disease-linked TCR variants. TCRdb passed the public sequencing reads through fastp at Q25 and MiXCR, retaining productive beta sequences. Identical CDR3 proteins give one entry, which carries the most common genes and DNA. Here the V and J calls rest on TCRdb's processing, not on the authors' analysis. Recorded for this sample are some 250,000 distinct CDR3 sequences; 20% to 30% of them occurred a single time. The biggest ten clones account for more than 0.6% of the sample. CDR1 and CDR2 are read off the germline V gene as MNHNS and SASEGT. The CDR3 spans 14 residues, from the cysteine through the phenylalanine. The DNA shown is the 42-base CDR3, in frame from base 1. V is clipped by 4 bases and J by 5 bases, and the sequence between their germline boundaries is 11 bases long.

This clonotype was counted between two and nine times. What this receptor recognizes is not known. Base-call qualities are not available, and no considerably larger clone is one nucleotide away. The rearranged chain carries TRBV6-1 and TRBJ2-2; the D gene is perhaps TRBD2, from 6 matching bases. Sequenced sample: blood, either unsorted or a sorted T cell fraction (not recorded which). This receptor was identified in a male donor with ankylosing spondylitis or in good health (not recorded which). The nucleotide sequence is given as TGTGCCAGCAGTGGAATCGGAGGGACCGGGGAGCTGTTTTTT. Its coded protein is CASSGIGGTGELFF.